This T cell receptor beta chain was captured in a study of somatic mutations in cytotoxic T cells in rheumatoid arthritis. As for this clone: What it binds is unknown.

Deletions cut 5 bases from V and 6 bases from J, with 20 bases between. From germline, CDR1 is SGHVS and CDR2 FQNEAQ. The CDR3 runs 16 residues. The control group consisted of about 20 healthy blood donors, whose median age was around 56 years (range about 21-80) and of whom over 50% were female. Isolating CD4+ and CD8+ cells involved positive magnetic bead selection on an AutoMACS. Their purity was then checked by flow cytometry. Study-level points and caveats: CD8+ clonality increased with age in rheumatoid arthritis patients but not in healthy controls. Statistical analysis of the slight TRBV07 underrepresentation in rheumatoid arthritis patients did not adjust for multiple comparisons.

Here immunoSEQ multiplex PCR was the method, and the copy in TCRdb shows in-frame clones only, minus some. The sample yields about 25,000 clones, roughly 74% seen once. Source material: CD8+ T cells sorted from blood. The genes are TRBV7-8 and TRBJ2-1; the D gene is possibly TRBD1 (6 bases). The receptor was derived from a young woman in good health. CDR3 sequence: CASSVPGARMGNEQFF. CDR3 bases: TGTGCCAGCAGCGTTCCAGGGGCGCGGATGGGCAATGAGCAGTTCTTC. The full variable domain, its missing parts supplied by reference TRBV7-8 and TRBJ2-1, is GAGVSQSPRYKVAKRGQDVALRCDPISGHVSLFWYQQALGQGPEFLTYFQNEAQLDKSGLPSDRFFAERPEGSVSTLKIQRTQQEDSAVYLCASSVPGARMGNEQFFGPGTRLTVL.